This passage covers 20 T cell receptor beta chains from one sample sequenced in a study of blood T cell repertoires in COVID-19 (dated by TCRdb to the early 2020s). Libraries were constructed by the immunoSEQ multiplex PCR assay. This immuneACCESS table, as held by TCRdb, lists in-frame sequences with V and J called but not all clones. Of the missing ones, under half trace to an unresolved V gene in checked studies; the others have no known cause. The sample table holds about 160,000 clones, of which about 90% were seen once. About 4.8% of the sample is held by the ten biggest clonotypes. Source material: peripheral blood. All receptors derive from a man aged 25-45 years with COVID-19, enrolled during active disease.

The CDR3 here is CASRGLAHYNEQFF. CDR3 nucleotides: TGTGCCAGCAGGGGACTAGCGCACTACAATGAGCAGTTCTTC. The rearrangement joins TRBV27 to TRBJ2-1, with 10 bases that match TRBD2. The CDR3 covers 14 residues. Looked up from germline, CDR1 is MNHEY and CDR2 is SMNVEV (reference sequence). The ends lost 6 bases at V and 3 bases at J; junction bases unmatched: 2.

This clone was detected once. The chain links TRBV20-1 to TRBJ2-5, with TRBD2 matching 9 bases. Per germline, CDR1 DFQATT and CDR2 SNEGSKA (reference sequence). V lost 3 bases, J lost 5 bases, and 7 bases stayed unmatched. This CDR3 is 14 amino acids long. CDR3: CSASTAGGLETQYF. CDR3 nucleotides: TGCAGTGCTAGTACAGCGGGGGGTTTGGAGACCCAGTACTTC.

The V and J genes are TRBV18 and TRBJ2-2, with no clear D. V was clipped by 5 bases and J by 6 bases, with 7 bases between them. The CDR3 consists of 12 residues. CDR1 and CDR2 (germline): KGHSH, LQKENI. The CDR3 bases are TGTGCCAGCTCAGACTCGGCCGGGGAGCTGTTTTTT. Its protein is CASSDSAGELFF.

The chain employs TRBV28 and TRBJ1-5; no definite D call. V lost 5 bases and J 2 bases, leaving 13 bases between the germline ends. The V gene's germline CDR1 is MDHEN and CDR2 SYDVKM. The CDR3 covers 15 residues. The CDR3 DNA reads TGTGCCAGCAGTCCTCCGGGATCAGGCAATCAGCCCCAGCATTTT. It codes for CASSPPGSGNQPQHF.

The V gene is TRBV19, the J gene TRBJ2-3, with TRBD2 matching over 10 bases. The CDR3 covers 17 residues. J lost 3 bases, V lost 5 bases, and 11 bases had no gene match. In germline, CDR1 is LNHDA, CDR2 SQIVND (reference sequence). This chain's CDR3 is CASSWSSGSTITDTQYF. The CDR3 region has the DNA TGTGCCAGTAGTTGGTCTAGCGGGAGTACGATTACAGATACGCAGTATTTT.

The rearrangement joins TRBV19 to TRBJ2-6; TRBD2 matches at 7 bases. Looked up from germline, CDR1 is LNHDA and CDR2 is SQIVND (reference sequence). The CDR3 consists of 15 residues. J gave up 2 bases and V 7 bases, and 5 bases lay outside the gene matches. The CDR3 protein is CASMGGEAGANVLTF. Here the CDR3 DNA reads TGTGCCAGTATGGGGGGGGAAGCTGGGGCCAACGTCCTGACTTTC.

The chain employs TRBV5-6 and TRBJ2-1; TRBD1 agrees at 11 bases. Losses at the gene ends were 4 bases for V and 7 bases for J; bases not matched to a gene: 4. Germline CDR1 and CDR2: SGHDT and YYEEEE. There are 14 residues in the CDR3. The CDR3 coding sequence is TGTGCCAGCAGCACCGGACAGGGGGCGAATGAGCAGTTCTTC. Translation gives CASSTGQGANEQFF.

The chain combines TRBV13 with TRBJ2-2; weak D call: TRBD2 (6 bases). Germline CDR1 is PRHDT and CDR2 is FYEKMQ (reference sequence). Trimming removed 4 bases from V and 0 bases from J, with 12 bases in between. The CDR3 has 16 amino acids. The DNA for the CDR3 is TGTGCCAGCAGCTATTATGGAGGGGCGAACACCGGGGAGCTGTTTTTT. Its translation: CASSYYGGANTGELFF.

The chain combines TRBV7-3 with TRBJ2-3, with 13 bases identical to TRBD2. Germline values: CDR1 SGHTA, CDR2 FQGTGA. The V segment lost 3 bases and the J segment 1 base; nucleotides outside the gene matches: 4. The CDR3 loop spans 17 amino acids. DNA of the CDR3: TGTGCCAGCAGCTTGGCCGGGACTAGCGGGGGCACAGATACGCAGTATTTT. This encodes CASSLAGTSGGTDTQYF.

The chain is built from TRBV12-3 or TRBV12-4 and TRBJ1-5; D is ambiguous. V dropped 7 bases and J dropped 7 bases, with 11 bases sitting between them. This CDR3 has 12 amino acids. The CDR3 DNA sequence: TGTGCCAGCAAAACACCCCGCCAGCCCCAGCATTTT. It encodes CASKTPRQPQHF.

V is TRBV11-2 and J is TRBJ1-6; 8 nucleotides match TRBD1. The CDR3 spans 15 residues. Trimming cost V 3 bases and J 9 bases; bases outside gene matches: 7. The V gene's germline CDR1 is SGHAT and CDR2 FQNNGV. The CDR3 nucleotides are TGTGCCAGCAGCTTTTTGGGGACAGGCGGTTCACCCCTCCACTTT. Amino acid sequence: CASSFLGTGGSPLHF.

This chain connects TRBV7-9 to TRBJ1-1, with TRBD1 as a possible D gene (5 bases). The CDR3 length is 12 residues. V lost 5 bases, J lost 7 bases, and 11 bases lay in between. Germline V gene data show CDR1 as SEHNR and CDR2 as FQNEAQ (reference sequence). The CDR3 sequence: CASSLRQIEAFF. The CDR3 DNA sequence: TGTGCCAGCAGCCTTCGACAGATTGAAGCTTTCTTT.

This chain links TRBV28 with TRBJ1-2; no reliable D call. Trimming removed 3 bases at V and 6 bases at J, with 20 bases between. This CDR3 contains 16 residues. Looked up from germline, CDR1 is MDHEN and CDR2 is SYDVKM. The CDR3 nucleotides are TGTGCCAGCAGTTTTGTATCTAGAGGGTCGCGGAATGGCTACACCTTC. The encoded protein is CASSFVSRGSRNGYTF.

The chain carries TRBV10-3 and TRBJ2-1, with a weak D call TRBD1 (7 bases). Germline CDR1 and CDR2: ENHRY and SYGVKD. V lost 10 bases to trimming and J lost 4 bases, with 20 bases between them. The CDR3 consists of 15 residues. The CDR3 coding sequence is TGTGCCACCGGGCGGGGCAGGGGACAGTACAATGAGCAGTTCTTC. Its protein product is CATGRGRGQYNEQFF.

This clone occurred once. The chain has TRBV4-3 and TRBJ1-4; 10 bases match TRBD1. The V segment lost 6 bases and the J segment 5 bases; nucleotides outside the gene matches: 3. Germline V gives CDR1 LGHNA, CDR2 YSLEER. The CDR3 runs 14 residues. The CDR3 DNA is TGCGCCAGCAGTCGACAGGGGGCGAATGAAAAACTGTTTTTT. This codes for CASSRQGANEKLFF.

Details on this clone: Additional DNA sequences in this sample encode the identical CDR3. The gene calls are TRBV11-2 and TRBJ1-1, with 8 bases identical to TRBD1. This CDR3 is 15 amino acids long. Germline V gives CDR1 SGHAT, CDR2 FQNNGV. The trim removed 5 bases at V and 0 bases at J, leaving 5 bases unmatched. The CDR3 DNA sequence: TGTGCCAGCAGCCCCCGACAGGGGATGAACACTGAAGCTTTCTTT. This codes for CASSPRQGMNTEAFF. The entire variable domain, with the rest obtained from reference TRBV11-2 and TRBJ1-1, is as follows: EAGVAQSPRYKIIEKRQSVAFWCNPISGHATLYWYQQILGQGPKLLIQFQNNGVVDDSQLPKDRFSAERLKGVDSTLKIQPAKLEDSAVYLCASSPRQGMNTEAFFGQGTRLTVV.

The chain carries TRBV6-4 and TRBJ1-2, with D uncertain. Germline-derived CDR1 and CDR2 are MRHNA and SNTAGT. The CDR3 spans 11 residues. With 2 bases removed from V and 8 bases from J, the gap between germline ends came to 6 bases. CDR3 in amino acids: CASSDNRGYTF. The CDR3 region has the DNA TGTGCCAGCAGTGACAACAGAGGCTACACCTTC.

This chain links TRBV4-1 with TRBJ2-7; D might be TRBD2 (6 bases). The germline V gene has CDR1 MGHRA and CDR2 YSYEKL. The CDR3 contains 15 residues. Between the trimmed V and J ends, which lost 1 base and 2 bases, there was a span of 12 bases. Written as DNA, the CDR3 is TGCGCCAGCAGCCAAGGAAGGGCGGGACCCTACGAGCAGTACTTC. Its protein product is CASSQGRAGPYEQYF.

In nucleotides, the CDR3 is TGTGCCAGCAGCTACCTGGACAGTCCTAGTTCTGGAAACACCATATATTTT. Protein product: CASSYLDSPSSGNTIYF. The chain employs TRBV7-8 and TRBJ1-3; tentatively, D is TRBD1 (6 bases). The germline V gene has CDR1 SGHVS and CDR2 FQNEAQ. The germline V and J ends were trimmed by 4 bases and 1 base, with 17 bases remaining between them. CDR3 length: 17 residues.

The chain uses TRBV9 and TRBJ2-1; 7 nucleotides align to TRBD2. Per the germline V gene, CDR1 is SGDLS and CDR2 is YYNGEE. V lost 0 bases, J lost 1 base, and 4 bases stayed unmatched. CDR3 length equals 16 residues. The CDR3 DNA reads TGTGCCAGCAGCGTAGCTTGGGAGGGATCCTACAATGAGCAGTTCTTC. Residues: CASSVAWEGSYNEQFF.